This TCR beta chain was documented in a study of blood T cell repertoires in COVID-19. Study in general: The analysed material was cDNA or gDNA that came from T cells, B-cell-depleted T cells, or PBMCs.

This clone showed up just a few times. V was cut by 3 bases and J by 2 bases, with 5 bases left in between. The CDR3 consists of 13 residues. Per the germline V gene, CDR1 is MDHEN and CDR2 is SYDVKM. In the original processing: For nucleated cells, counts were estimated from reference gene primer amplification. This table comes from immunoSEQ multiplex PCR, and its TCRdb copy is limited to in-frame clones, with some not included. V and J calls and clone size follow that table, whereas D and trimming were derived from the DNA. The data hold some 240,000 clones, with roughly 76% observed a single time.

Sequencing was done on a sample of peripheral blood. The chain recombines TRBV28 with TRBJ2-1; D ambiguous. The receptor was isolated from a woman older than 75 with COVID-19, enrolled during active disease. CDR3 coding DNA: TGTGCCAGCAGTTTCAAAACCTACAATGAGCAGTTCTTC. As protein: CASSFKTYNEQFF.